Listed below are T cell receptor beta chains from one sample, sequenced in a study of human T cells and chemical hapten exposure. TCRdb itself ran the RACE reads through MiXCR, one entry per CDR3 protein. The sample lists some 77,000 distinct CDR3 sequences, 9% to 12% occurring once. The source material was whole blood, sampled in connection with sensitization to the hapten diphenylcyclopropenone (DPC). The receptor source for this set is a woman aged 45-65 years with alopecia areata. Some clones in this sample may be carry-over from other donors' samples. The conserved cysteine and the conserved F or W are not part of the CDR3 here.

CDR3aa	j_gene	v_gene
ASSIVAYEQY	TRBJ2-7	TRBV19
ASRSDRGRGYT	TRBJ1-2	TRBV28
ASSGSNTGELF	TRBJ2-2	TRBV6-4
ASSPQGAVGTEAF	TRBJ1-1	TRBV18
SVGQRLGSYEQY	TRBJ2-7	TRBV29-1
ASRSTYTDTQY	TRBJ2-3	TRBV10-1
ASSEWTGVYEQY	TRBJ2-7	TRBV6-1
ACGTGYSNQPQH	TRBJ1-5	TRBV30
ASSFLAADTQY	TRBJ2-3	TRBV11-3
ASSPSPLARRSSYEQY	TRBJ2-7	TRBV4-1
ASSQEGQYGYT	TRBJ1-2	TRBV14
ASSGAGTSGSETQY	TRBJ2-5	TRBV7-7
ASSEGLGRRAYNSPLH	TRBJ1-6	TRBV6-1
ATSGTGGNQPQH	TRBJ1-5	TRBV2
ASSLAGSYNEQF	TRBJ2-1	TRBV2
ASSLGSRPETQY	TRBJ2-5	TRBV28
ASSFIWGTGELF	TRBJ2-2	TRBV12-3/TRBV12-4
ASATSGRDTGELF	TRBJ2-2	TRBV12-5